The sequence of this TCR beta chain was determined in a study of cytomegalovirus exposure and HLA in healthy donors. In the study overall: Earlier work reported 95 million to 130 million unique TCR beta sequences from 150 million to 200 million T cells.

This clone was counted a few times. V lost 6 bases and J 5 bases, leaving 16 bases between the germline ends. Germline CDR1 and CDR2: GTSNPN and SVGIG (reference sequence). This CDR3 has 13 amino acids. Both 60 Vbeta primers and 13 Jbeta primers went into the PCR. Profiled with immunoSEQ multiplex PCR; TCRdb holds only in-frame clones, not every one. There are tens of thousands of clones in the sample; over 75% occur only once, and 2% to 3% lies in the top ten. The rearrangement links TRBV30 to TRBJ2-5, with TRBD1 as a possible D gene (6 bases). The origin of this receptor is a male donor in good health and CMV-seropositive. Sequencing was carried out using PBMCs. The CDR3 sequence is CACQQGWQETQYF. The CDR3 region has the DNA TGTGCCTGCCAACAGGGCTGGCAGGAGACCCAGTACTTC.